These 23 T cell receptor beta chains originate from one sample sequenced in a study of T cells after yellow fever vaccination. MiXCR, run by TCRdb on the 5' RACE reads, gives a single entry per CDR3 protein. The sample has roughly 340,000 distinct CDR3 sequences; around 3.9% are singletons. The sequencing used PBMCs, collected 5 days after the yellow fever booster vaccination. The receptor source for this set is a man aged 18 to 29 who received the YFV17D yellow fever vaccine.

This clonotype was seen more than once but under ten times. V and J are TRBV12-3 or TRBV12-4 and TRBJ2-3, with D uncertain. The germline V and J ends were trimmed by 6 bases and 2 bases, with 18 bases remaining between them. This CDR3 has 16 amino acids. The CDR3, as DNA: TGTGCCAGCAGGTCTAATCTGGGTATAGACACAGATACGCAGTATTTT. It yields the protein CASRSNLGIDTDTQYF.

This clonotype showed up many times. The chain employs TRBV7-8 and TRBJ2-3; no clear D. Between the trimmed V and J ends, which lost 0 bases and 4 bases, there was a span of 5 bases. Germline V gene data show CDR1 as SGHVS and CDR2 as FQNEAQ. This CDR3 comprises 13 residues. CDR3 DNA: TGTGCCAGCAGCTTAGCGCCTCCAGATACGCAGTATTTT. Residues: CASSLAPPDTQYF.

V is TRBV9 and J is TRBJ1-2; 7 nucleotides line up with TRBD1. The J segment lost 4 bases and the V segment lost 2 bases, leaving 2 bases of the junction unmatched. The CDR3 sequence is 13 residues long. Germline assignment: CDR1 SGDLS and CDR2 YYNGEE. The chain's CDR3 is CASSVSGGYGYTF. CDR3 sequence (DNA): TGTGCCAGCAGCGTGTCAGGGGGCTATGGCTACACCTTC. Drawing the rest from reference TRBV9 and TRBJ1-2, the complete variable domain is DSGVTQTPKHLITATGQRVTLRCSPRSGDLSVYWYQQSLDQGLQFLIQYYNGEERAKGNILERFSAQQFPDLHSELNLSSLELGDSALYFCASSVSGGYGYTFGSGTRLTVV.

This clonotype was picked up many times. The chain links TRBV24-1 to TRBJ2-1; 8 nucleotides match TRBD1. V lost 3 bases, J lost 11 bases, and 5 bases stayed unmatched. The CDR3 runs 13 residues. Germline V gene lookup returns CDR1 KGHDR and CDR2 SFDVKD. Here the CDR3 DNA reads TGTGCCACCAGTGATGGGACAGGATCGAAGCAGTTCTTC. This gives the protein CATSDGTGSKQFF.

This clonotype was recorded at least ten times. The rearrangement links TRBV7-2 to TRBJ2-1; TRBD2 aligns across 7 bases. The germline CDR1 and CDR2 sequences are SGHTA and FQGNSA. After removal of 3 bases from V and 9 bases from J, the junction contained 2 bases not matched to a gene. This CDR3 is built from 12 residues. The CDR3 loop is CASSFWGGEQFF. CDR3 coding DNA: TGTGCCAGCAGCTTTTGGGGGGGTGAGCAGTTCTTC.

The sample holds a few counts of this clonotype. This rearrangement joins TRBV20-1 to TRBJ1-2, with TRBD1 as a possible D gene (6 bases). Trimming pared 5 bases from V and 3 bases from J, leaving 13 bases between. Germline-derived CDR1 and CDR2 are DFQATT and SNEGSKA (reference sequence). There are 13 residues in the CDR3. The CDR3 loop is CSAGSGADYGYTF. DNA of the CDR3: TGCAGTGCTGGGTCAGGGGCTGACTATGGCTACACCTTC.

The chain carries TRBV20-1 and TRBJ1-5; tentatively, D is TRBD1 (5 bases). Trimming took off 6 bases at V and 4 bases at J, with 13 bases between the two ends. Germline assignment: CDR1 DFQATT and CDR2 SNEGSKA (reference sequence). The CDR3 is 13 residues long. The CDR3 sequence is CSAPGGINQPQHF. The CDR3 coding sequence is TGCAGTGCCCCCGGGGGAATTAATCAGCCCCAGCATTTT.

V and J are TRBV6-2 or TRBV6-3 and TRBJ1-1; D gene ambiguous. The length of the CDR3 is 14 residues. Germline V CDR1 and CDR2: MNHEY, SVGEGT. Trimming removed 4 bases from V and 6 bases from J, with 15 bases in between. CDR3 residues: CASSWSGYGAEAFF. Here the CDR3 DNA reads TGTGCCAGCAGTTGGTCCGGGTATGGGGCTGAAGCTTTCTTT.

Only a few counts were recorded for this clonotype. The chain carries TRBV7-2 and TRBJ2-1; the match to TRBD2 covers 7 bases. In germline, CDR1 is SGHTA, CDR2 FQGNSA. This CDR3 region has 18 residues. Trimming took 5 bases from V and 1 from J; bases not matched to a gene: 14. For the CDR3, the DNA is TGTGCCAGCAGCCGTCCGCGCGGGGGTACGACGTCCTACAATGAGCAGTTCTTC. It encodes CASSRPRGGTTSYNEQFF.

This clonotype has at least ten counts. The V gene is TRBV20-1, the J gene TRBJ1-4, with D possibly matching TRBD1 (5 bases). This CDR3 is built from 17 residues. CDR1 and CDR2 from the germline V gene are DFQATT and SNEGSKA (reference sequence). The V and J ends lost 6 bases and 5 bases respectively, with 25 bases between them. The CDR3 protein is CSAYPAERGGHNEKLFF. CDR3 in DNA: TGCAGTGCCTACCCCGCCGAGCGGGGCGGACACAATGAAAAACTGTTTTTT.

There are a few counts of this clonotype. This chain joins TRBV12-3 or TRBV12-4 and TRBJ2-2; possible D gene TRBD2, 7 bases. Between the trimmed V and J ends, which lost 10 bases and 6 bases, there was a span of 15 bases. CDR3 length: 13 residues. The CDR3 DNA reads TGTGCCACCGAGAAGGGGGGGGCCGGGGAGCTGTTTTTT. This gives the protein CATEKGGAGELFF.

This clonotype was picked up many times. The chain joins TRBV7-3 to TRBJ2-7, with a weak D call TRBD2 (5 bases). Germline V gene lookup returns CDR1 SGHTA and CDR2 FQGTGA. With 3 bases removed from V and 7 bases from J, the gap between germline ends came to 13 bases. The CDR3 extends over 13 amino acids. The DNA of the CDR3 is TGTGCCAGCAGCTTTGGCATCGGGGAGGAGCAGTACTTC. Translated: CASSFGIGEEQYF.

This clonotype showed up just a few times. V and J are TRBV6-6 and TRBJ1-1, with D perhaps matching TRBD1 (5 bases). This CDR3 is 15 amino acids long. Trimming stripped 6 bases from V and 4 bases from J, with 18 bases between. The germline V gene has CDR1 MNHNY and CDR2 SVGAGI (reference sequence). This CDR3 is CASSPVRPGGTEAFF. The CDR3 DNA reads as TGTGCCAGCAGCCCCGTTCGCCCTGGGGGCACTGAAGCTTTCTTT.

This clonotype has more than one count but fewer than ten. The genes are TRBV7-9 and TRBJ2-7, with 7 bases fitting TRBD2. Germline V gives CDR1 SEHNR, CDR2 FQNEAQ (reference sequence). The CDR3 contains 14 residues. V was clipped by 5 bases and J by 3 bases; unmatched bases: 7. The DNA for the CDR3 is TGTGCCAGCAGCCGTGGGGGGGGACTCTACGAGCAGTACTTC. Translation gives CASSRGGGLYEQYF.

This clonotype appeared a few times. The chain uses TRBV14 and TRBJ1-3, with a possible D match to TRBD1 (5 bases). This CDR3 has 16 amino acids. Germline V gene lookup returns CDR1 SGHDN and CDR2 FVKESK. V was clipped by 1 base and J by 2 bases, with 12 bases between them. CDR3 amino acids: CASSQGKGLPGNTIYF. The DNA for the CDR3 is TGTGCCAGCAGCCAAGGGAAGGGGTTGCCTGGAAACACCATATATTTT.

This clonotype was counted ten times or more. J is TRBJ2-7 and V is TRBV20-1; D ambiguous. Trimming took 6 bases from V and 4 from J, leaving 16 bases between them. The CDR3 spans 13 residues. CDR1 and CDR2 from the germline V gene are DFQATT and SNEGSKA (reference sequence). CDR3 in amino acids: CSAKARNQYEQYF. CDR3 bases: TGCAGTGCCAAGGCGAGGAATCAATACGAGCAGTACTTC.

The chain is built from TRBV25-1 and TRBJ2-7, with D possibly being TRBD1 (5 bases). CDR3 length: 16 residues. The germline CDR1 and CDR2 sequences are MGHDK and SYGVNS. Trimming took 1 base from V and 1 from J, leaving 14 bases between them. CDR3 region: CASSESTESNSYEQYV. CDR3 DNA: TGTGCCAGCAGTGAATCGACAGAAAGTAATTCCTACGAGCAGTACGTC.

V is TRBV7-9 and J is TRBJ2-7; TRBD1 might be the D (5 bases). The germline CDR1 and CDR2 sequences are SEHNR and FQNEAQ (reference sequence). CDR3 length: 13 residues. Trimming shortened V by 4 bases and J by 7 bases, and 14 bases separated the two germline ends. The CDR3 region has the DNA TGTGCCAGCAGCTCCTCGACTTCAGGGGAGCAGTACTTC. As protein: CASSSSTSGEQYF.

Many counts were recorded for this clonotype. This chain links TRBV20-1 with TRBJ2-7; unclear D gene. V lost 2 bases and J 2 bases, leaving 10 bases between the germline ends. The germline V gene encodes CDR1 DFQATT and CDR2 SNEGSKA (reference sequence). The CDR3 is made up of 13 amino acids. CDR3 region: CSARYSTTYEQYV. In DNA, the CDR3 is TGCAGTGCTAGATACTCTACAACCTACGAGCAGTACGTC.

The CDR3 DNA follows: TGTGCCATCAGCGCCTCCCCTATAGAGGCAGATACGCAGTATTTT. This gives the protein CAISASPIEADTQYF. The chain has TRBV10-3 and TRBJ2-3; no clear D gene. V lost 6 bases, J lost 4 bases, and 17 bases lay in between. This CDR3 has 15 amino acids. The germline CDR1 and CDR2 sequences are ENHRY and SYGVKD.

The genes are TRBV7-2 and TRBJ1-5, with D possibly TRBD1 on 5 matching bases. The CDR3 runs 15 residues. V dropped 5 bases and J dropped 1 base, with 12 bases sitting between them. Germline CDR1 reads SGHTA; CDR2 reads FQGNSA. The CDR3 coding sequence is TGTGCCAGCAGCCTAATGTGGGACAGCAATCAGCCCCAGCATTTT. Translating gives CASSLMWDSNQPQHF.

The rearrangement links TRBV28 to TRBJ1-1, with D possibly TRBD1 on 6 matching bases. V dropped 10 bases and J dropped 1 base, with 22 bases sitting between them. Germline lookup yields CDR1 MDHEN and CDR2 SYDVKM. This CDR3 contains 16 residues. The CDR3 DNA follows: TGTGCCACTCTACCCCTGGGGGGGGGCCGGAACACTGAAGCTTTCTTT. Residues: CATLPLGGGRNTEAFF. The full variable domain, rest sourced from reference TRBV28 and TRBJ1-1, is DVKVTQSSRYLVKRTGEKVFLECVQDMDHENMFWYRQDPGLGLRLIYFSYDVKMKEKGDIPEGYSVSREKKERFSLILESASTNQTSMYLCATLPLGGGRNTEAFFGQGTRLTVV.

The rearrangement links TRBV7-2 to TRBJ1-5; no definite D call. This CDR3 is built from 13 residues. Germline CDR1 SGHTA, CDR2 FQGNSA. Between the trimmed V and J ends, which lost 1 base and 7 bases, there was a span of 8 bases. The CDR3 spells CASSLEAWQPQHF. The CDR3 coding sequence is TGTGCCAGCAGCTTAGAGGCCTGGCAGCCCCAGCATTTT.